The sequence of this TCR beta chain was determined in a study of OX40 agonist ivuxolimab in advanced cancers. Study overall: Aged roughly 23 to 85 with a mean of around 60 years, they were approximately 80% male. Study findings and constraints: Among some nonresponders, normalized T-cell clonal expansion was also low. With doses of 0.1 to 3.0 mg/kg, CD4+ and CD8+ blood T cells had undergone clonal expansion by week 6.

Sequencing was performed with immunoSEQ multiplex PCR; in TCRdb, only in-frame clones are kept and a portion is missing. Of fewer than 40,000 clones detected, around three quarters appear once; the ten largest clones hold around 20%. Note on this clone: Its target is not known.

A history of autoimmune disease or systemic immunosuppression excluded patients. This clonotype was sampled from an adult with an advanced solid tumor such as melanoma, head and neck, liver or kidney cancer. The sample here was CD4+ or CD8+ T cells sorted from blood, taken in a trial of the OX40 agonist ivuxolimab.

In DNA, the CDR3 is TGTGCCAGCTCACCATTGGGACTAGGGACAGATACGCAGTATTTT. Translating gives CASSPLGLGTDTQYF. V is TRBV18 and J is TRBJ2-3; 8 bases agree with TRBD2. From germline, CDR1 is KGHSH and CDR2 LQKENI. With V trimmed by 2 bases and J by 3 bases, 4 bases remained unmatched. There are 15 residues in the CDR3.